Included here is one T cell receptor beta chain sequence, with context. Its antigen is not known. The sample belongs to a study of T cells in Graves' hyperthyroidism and ophthalmopathy. Broader study findings: Before onset, ophthalmopathy was predicted by the model a median 6.5 months earlier. In the analysis, a 13 V-J model separated ophthalmopathy from stable hyperthyroidism.

RNA transcripts served as the template for amplifying TCR beta CDR3 regions. The HTBI set primed first-round TCR CDR3 RT-PCR. TCRdb itself ran the multiplex PCR reads through MiXCR, one entry per CDR3 protein. Of more than 500,000 distinct CDR3 sequences in the sample, around 46% were seen once. The V and J ends lost 5 bases and 3 bases respectively, with 13 bases between them. The CDR3 spans 14 residues. The germline V gene encodes CDR1 LNHDA and CDR2 SQIVND (reference sequence). Patients having uncontrolled infection, another autoimmune disease, pregnancy or lactation were not included. Clinical symptoms, serum thyroxine, TRAb, thyroid ultrasound and orbital computed tomography established diagnosis.

The V call is TRBV19, the J call TRBJ1-1; maybe TRBD1 (5 bases). The receptor's source is an adult woman with Graves' disease, either hyperthyroidism or ophthalmopathy (not recorded which). Sample: peripheral blood or thyroid tissue (not recorded which). The CDR3 loop is CASSWGPMDTEAFF. The CDR3, as DNA: TGTGCCAGTAGTTGGGGACCAATGGACACTGAAGCTTTCTTT.